This T cell receptor (beta chain) was profiled in a study of read filtering for tumor transcriptome and immune sequencing. Looking at the study overall: Fewer than 10 patients were R-ISS I, 16 were R-ISS II, over 5 were R-ISS III.

This CDR3 region has 15 residues. CDR1 is SGHAT and CDR2 is FQNNGV in the germline V gene. The V end lost 0 bases, the J end lost 3 bases, and 11 bases lay between the germline ends. The table lists this clonotype with many counts. Molecular barcoded adaptors covering alpha/delta and beta/gamma chains were used on 400 to 450 ng RNA. TCRdb re-called the reads with MiXCR, one entry per CDR3 protein. The sample has 35,000 to 50,000 distinct CDR3 sequences, approximately 14% seen once; the top ten hold around 7%. V is TRBV11-2 and J is TRBJ1-1; tentative D call: TRBD1 (5 bases). Material: a population of CD138-negative cells sorted from bone marrow. The clonotype was recovered from a donor aged 40 or over with multiple myeloma. CDR3: CASSLERGGDTEAFF. The CDR3 DNA reads TGTGCCAGCAGCTTAGAGAGGGGTGGGGACACTGAAGCTTTCTTT.